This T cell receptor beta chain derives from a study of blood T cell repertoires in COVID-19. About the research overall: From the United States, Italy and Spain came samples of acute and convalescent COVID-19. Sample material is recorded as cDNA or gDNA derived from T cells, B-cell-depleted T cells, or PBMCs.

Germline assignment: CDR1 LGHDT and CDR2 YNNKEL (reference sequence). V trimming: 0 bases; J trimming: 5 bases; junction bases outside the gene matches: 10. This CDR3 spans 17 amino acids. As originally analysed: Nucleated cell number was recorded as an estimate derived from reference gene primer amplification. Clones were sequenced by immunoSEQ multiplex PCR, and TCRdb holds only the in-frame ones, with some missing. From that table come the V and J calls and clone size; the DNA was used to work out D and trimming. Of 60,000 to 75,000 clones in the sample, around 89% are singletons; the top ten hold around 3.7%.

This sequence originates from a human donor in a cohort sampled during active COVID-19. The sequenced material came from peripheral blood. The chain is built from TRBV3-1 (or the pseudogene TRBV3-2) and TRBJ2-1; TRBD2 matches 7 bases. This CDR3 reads CASSQDWGGRGHNEQFF. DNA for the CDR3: TGTGCCAGCAGCCAAGATTGGGGCGGGAGAGGCCACAATGAGCAGTTCTTC.